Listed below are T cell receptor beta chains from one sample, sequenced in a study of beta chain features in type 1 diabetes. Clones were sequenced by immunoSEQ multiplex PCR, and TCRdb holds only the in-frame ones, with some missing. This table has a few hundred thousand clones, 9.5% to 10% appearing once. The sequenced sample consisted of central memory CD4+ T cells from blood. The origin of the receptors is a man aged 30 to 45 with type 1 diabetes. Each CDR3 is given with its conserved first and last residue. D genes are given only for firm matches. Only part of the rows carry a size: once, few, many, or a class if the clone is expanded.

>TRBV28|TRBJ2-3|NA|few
CASSPRVTDTQYF
TGTGCCAGCAGTCCGCGCGTCACAGATACGCAGTATTTT
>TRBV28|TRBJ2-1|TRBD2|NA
CASSLFASGSNEQFF
TGTGCCAGCAGTTTATTCGCTAGCGGGAGCAATGAGCAGTTCTTC
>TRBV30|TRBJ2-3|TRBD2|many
CAWSPGLATDTQYF
TGTGCCTGGAGCCCGGGACTAGCAACAGATACGCAGTATTTT
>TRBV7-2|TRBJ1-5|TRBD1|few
CASSPTGGDQPQHF
TGTGCCAGCAGCCCCACAGGGGGCGATCAGCCCCAGCATTTT
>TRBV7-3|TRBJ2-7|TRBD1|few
CASSLEAGGPYEQYF
TGTGCCAGCAGCTTAGAGGCAGGGGGACCCTACGAGCAGTACTTC
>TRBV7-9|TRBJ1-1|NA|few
CASSLVGRGTEAFF
TGTGCCAGCAGCTTAGTAGGCAGAGGAACTGAAGCTTTCTTT
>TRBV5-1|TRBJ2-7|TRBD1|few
CASSLGQGGEQYF
TGCGCCAGCAGCCTAGGACAGGGAGGCGAGCAGTACTTC
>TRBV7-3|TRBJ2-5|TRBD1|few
CASSLSGTAQETQYF
TGTGCCAGCAGCTTATCCGGGACAGCTCAAGAGACCCAGTACTTC
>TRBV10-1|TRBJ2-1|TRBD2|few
CASSDDGLAGGNEQFF
TGCGCCAGCAGTGATGACGGACTAGCGGGAGGCAATGAGCAGTTCTTC
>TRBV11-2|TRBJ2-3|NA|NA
CASSPPWGESDTQYF
TGTGCCAGCAGCCCCCCCTGGGGGGAGTCAGATACGCAGTATTTT
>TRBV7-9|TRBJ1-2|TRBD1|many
CASSSGQGARGYTF
TGTGCCAGCAGCTCCGGACAGGGGGCGAGGGGCTACACCTTC
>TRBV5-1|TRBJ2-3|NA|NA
CASSFGASTDTQYF
TGCGCCAGCAGCTTTGGGGCGAGCACAGATACGCAGTATTTT
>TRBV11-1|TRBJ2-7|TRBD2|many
CASSLRRTSSYEQYF
TGTGCCAGCAGCTTACGGCGGACTAGCTCCTACGAGCAGTACTTC
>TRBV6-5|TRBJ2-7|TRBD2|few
CASSYLAGASYEQYF
TGTGCCAGCAGTTACCTAGCGGGGGCGTCCTACGAGCAGTACTTC
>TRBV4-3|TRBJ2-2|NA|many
CASSQELTGELFF
TGCGCCAGCAGCCAAGAGCTCACCGGGGAGCTGTTTTTT
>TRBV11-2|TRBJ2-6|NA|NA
CASSLEGGGGANVLTF
TGTGCCAGCAGCTTAGAGGGAGGCGGTGGGGCCAACGTCCTGACTTTC
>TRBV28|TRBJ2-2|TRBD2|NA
CASSLGLGRVANTGELFF
TGTGCCAGCAGTTTGGGGCTAGGGAGGGTAGCGAACACCGGGGAGCTGTTTTTT
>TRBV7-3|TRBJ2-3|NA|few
CASSLDGRVTQYF
TGTGCCAGCAGCTTAGACGGACGGGTTACGCAGTATTTT
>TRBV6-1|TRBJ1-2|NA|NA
CATSLGYGYTF
TGTGCCACGTCTTTAGGTTATGGCTACACCTTC
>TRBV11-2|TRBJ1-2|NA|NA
CASSLARNYGYTF
TGTGCCAGCAGCTTAGCCAGAAACTATGGCTACACCTTC
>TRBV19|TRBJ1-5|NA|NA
CASSTQVNQPQHF
TGTGCCAGTAGTACCCAGGTCAATCAGCCCCAGCATTTT
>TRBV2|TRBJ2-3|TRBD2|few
CASTGRLAAGYTDTQYF
TGTGCCAGCACGGGCAGGCTAGCGGCAGGGTACACAGATACGCAGTATTTT
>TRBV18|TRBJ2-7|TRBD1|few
CASSQGTGPEQYF
TGTGCCAGCTCACAGGGGACAGGGCCCGAGCAGTACTTC
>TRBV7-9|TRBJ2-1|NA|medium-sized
CASISGRSSYNEQFF
TGTGCCAGCATAAGCGGTCGAAGCTCCTACAATGAGCAGTTCTTC
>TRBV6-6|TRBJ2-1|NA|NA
CASSYEAYNEQFF
TGTGCCAGCAGTTACGAGGCGTACAATGAGCAGTTCTTC
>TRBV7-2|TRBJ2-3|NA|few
CASSPDPDTQYF
TGTGCCAGCAGCCCTGACCCAGATACGCAGTATTTT
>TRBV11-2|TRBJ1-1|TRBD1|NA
CASSLGQGAIFF
TGTGCCAGCAGCTTAGGACAGGGGGCGATTTTCTTT
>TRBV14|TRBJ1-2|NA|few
CASSQDLHGYGYTF
TGTGCCAGCAGCCAAGATCTTCACGGCTATGGCTACACCTTC
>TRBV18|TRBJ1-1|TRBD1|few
CASSPGQGAKDTEAFF
TGTGCCAGCTCACCAGGGCAGGGGGCTAAAGACACTGAAGCTTTCTTT
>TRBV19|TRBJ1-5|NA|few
CASSAAGVRNQPQHF
TGTGCCAGTAGCGCCGCAGGGGTTCGGAATCAGCCCCAGCATTTT
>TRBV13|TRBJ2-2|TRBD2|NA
CASSLALLAGGATGELFF
TGTGCCAGCAGCTTAGCCCTCTTAGCGGGAGGGGCCACCGGGGAGCTGTTTTTT
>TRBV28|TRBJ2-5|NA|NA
CASNRAETQYF
TGTGCCAGCAACAGGGCGGAGACCCAGTACTTC